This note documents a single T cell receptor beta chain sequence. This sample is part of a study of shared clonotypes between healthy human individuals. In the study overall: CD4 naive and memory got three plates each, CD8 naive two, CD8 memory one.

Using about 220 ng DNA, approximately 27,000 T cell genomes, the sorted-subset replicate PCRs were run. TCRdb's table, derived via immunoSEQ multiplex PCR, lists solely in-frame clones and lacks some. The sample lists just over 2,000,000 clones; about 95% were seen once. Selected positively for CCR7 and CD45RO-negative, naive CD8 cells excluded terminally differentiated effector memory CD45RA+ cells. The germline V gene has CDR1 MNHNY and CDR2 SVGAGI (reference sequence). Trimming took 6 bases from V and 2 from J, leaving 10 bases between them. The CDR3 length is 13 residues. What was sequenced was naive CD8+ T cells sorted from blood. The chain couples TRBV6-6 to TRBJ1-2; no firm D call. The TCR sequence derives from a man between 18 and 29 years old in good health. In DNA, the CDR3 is TGTGCCAGCAGCGCTACTGAGAACTATGGCTACACCTTC. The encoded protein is CASSATENYGYTF.